A selection of T cell receptor beta chains follows, all from one sample in a study of Ad26.COV2.S vaccination and SARS-CoV-2 variants. The assay was immunoSEQ multiplex PCR, and TCRdb's table has in-frame clones only and misses some. The sample yields about 320,000 clones, 85% seen once. Material: peripheral blood, obtained in a trial of Ad26.COV2.S vaccine versus placebo. The receptors were sampled from a person aged 18-60 years who received the Ad26.COV2.S COVID-19 vaccine or a placebo. Each CDR3 is given with its conserved first and last residue. D genes are given only for firm matches. Not every row has a clone size; where given, it reads once, few, many or a size class.

J | D | V | size | CDR3 | DNA
TRBJ2-3 | . | TRBV5-1 | . | CASSLDTPRTDTQYF | TGCGCCAGCAGCTTGGACACTCCGCGCACAGATACGCAGTATTTT
TRBJ2-3 | . | TRBV15 | . | CATSRGAPGTDTQYF | TGTGCCACCAGCAGAGGAGCCCCCGGCACAGATACGCAGTATTTT
TRBJ1-5 | . | TRBV10-3 | . | CAISPQESVLGNQPQHF | TGTGCCATCAGTCCACAGGAATCGGTTCTCGGCAATCAGCCCCAGCATTTT
TRBJ1-5 | TRBD1 | TRBV19 | . | CASMGTGSLDQPQHF | TGTGCCAGTATGGGGACAGGGTCGTTAGATCAGCCCCAGCATTTT
TRBJ1-1 | . | TRBV7-9 | . | CASSLVAGYRGEAFF | TGTGCCAGCAGCTTAGTGGCTGGGTATAGAGGTGAAGCTTTCTTT
TRBJ2-5 | . | TRBV20-1 | few | CSAAHETQYF | TGCAGTGCCGCCCATGAGACCCAGTACTTC
TRBJ2-2 | . | TRBV7-8 | . | CASSFRSRGGSNTGELFF | TGTGCCAGCAGCTTTAGATCCCGGGGCGGATCGAACACCGGGGAGCTGTTTTTT
TRBJ2-7 | TRBD1 | TRBV5-1 | . | CASSSGTDPYEQYF | TGCGCCAGCAGCTCGGGGACAGACCCCTACGAGCAGTACTTC
TRBJ1-5 | TRBD1 | TRBV24-1 | . | CATSGGQGPNSNQPQHF | TGTGCCACCAGTGGAGGACAGGGTCCGAATAGCAATCAGCCCCAGCATTTT
TRBJ1-2 | TRBD1 | TRBV6-6 | . | CASSYSDFSGGDGYTF | TGTGCCAGCAGTTACTCGGACTTTTCAGGGGGCGATGGCTACACCTTC
TRBJ2-2 | . | TRBV27 | . | CASSWGLGNTGELFF | TGTGCCAGCAGTTGGGGGCTCGGGAACACCGGGGAGCTGTTTTTT
TRBJ2-3 | . | TRBV7-3 | . | CASSLSGGSDTQYF | TGTGCCAGCAGCTTATCGGGGGGCTCAGATACGCAGTATTTT
TRBJ1-4 | . | TRBV6-5 | . | CASSISSGNEKLFF | TGTGCCAGCAGTATTTCGAGTGGGAATGAAAAACTGTTTTTT
TRBJ1-6 | . | TRBV19 | . | CARPQTYNSPLHF | TGTGCCAGACCCCAAACCTATAATTCACCCCTCCACTTT
TRBJ1-4 | TRBD1 | TRBV28 | . | CASSPGTGFYEKLFF | TGTGCCAGCAGTCCGGGGACAGGGTTTTATGAAAAACTGTTTTTT
TRBJ1-4 | . | TRBV5-1 | . | CASSPTGQPNEKLFF | TGCGCCAGCAGCCCAACGGGACAACCTAATGAAAAACTGTTTTTT
TRBJ2-1 | TRBD2 | TRBV18 | . | CASSTLTGGPSPYEQFF | TGTGCCAGCTCAACTCTGACGGGGGGGCCTTCCCCATATGAGCAGTTCTTC
TRBJ2-7 | . | TRBV3-1/TRBV3-2 | . | CASSQSYEQYF | TGTGCCAGCAGCCAATCCTACGAGCAGTACTTC
TRBJ1-1 | . | TRBV10-2 | . | CASIWNTEAFF | TGCGCCAGCATATGGAACACTGAAGCTTTCTTT
TRBJ2-5 | . | TRBV5-1 | . | CASSFESGVETQYF | TGCGCCAGCAGCTTCGAGTCAGGGGTAGAGACCCAGTACTTC
TRBJ1-6 | . | TRBV21-1 | . | CASSYEGPDSPLHF | TGTGCCAGCAGCTACGAGGGGCCGGATTCACCCCTCCACTTT
TRBJ2-5 | TRBD1 | TRBV7-2 | . | CASSLAQGARETQYF | TGTGCCAGCAGCTTAGCACAGGGGGCCAGGGAGACCCAGTACTTC
TRBJ1-1 | . | TRBV5-6 | . | CASSLAWGFQPVWSTEAFF | TGTGCCAGCAGCTTGGCCTGGGGTTTTCAACCCGTCTGGAGCACTGAAGCTTTCTTT
TRBJ2-5 | TRBD2 | TRBV3-1/TRBV3-2 | . | CASSQEASAGGFQETQYF | TGTGCCAGCAGTCAAGAGGCCTCAGCGGGGGGCTTCCAAGAGACCCAGTACTTC